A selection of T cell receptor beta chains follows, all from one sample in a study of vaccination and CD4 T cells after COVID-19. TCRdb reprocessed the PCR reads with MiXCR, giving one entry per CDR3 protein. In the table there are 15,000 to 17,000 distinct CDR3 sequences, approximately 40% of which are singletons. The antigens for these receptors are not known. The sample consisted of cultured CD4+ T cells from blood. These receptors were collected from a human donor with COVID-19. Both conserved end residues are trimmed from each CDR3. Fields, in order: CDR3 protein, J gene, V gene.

CDR3aa: ASSSERQLNTEAF; j_gene: TRBJ1-1; v_gene: TRBV7-2
CDR3aa: SASPVSPYSNQPQH; j_gene: TRBJ1-5; v_gene: TRBV20-1
CDR3aa: ASSLGGGGYGYT; j_gene: TRBJ1-2; v_gene: TRBV5-4
CDR3aa: ASSIRETITSDTQY; j_gene: TRBJ2-3; v_gene: TRBV19
CDR3aa: ASSRYLTGTPSSYEQY; j_gene: TRBJ2-7; v_gene: TRBV11-3
CDR3aa: ASSLQGSNQPQH; j_gene: TRBJ1-5; v_gene: TRBV7-2
CDR3aa: ASRHSGGMNTGELF; j_gene: TRBJ2-2; v_gene: TRBV5-4
CDR3aa: ASSLSPGGGGTDTQY; j_gene: TRBJ2-3; v_gene: TRBV27
CDR3aa: ASSQGSAGGSYEQY; j_gene: TRBJ2-7; v_gene: TRBV4-1
CDR3aa: ASRPGTGMKDQPQH; j_gene: TRBJ1-5; v_gene: TRBV6-1
CDR3aa: ASSGRGGYNEQF; j_gene: TRBJ2-1; v_gene: TRBV7-6
CDR3aa: ASRQTGDVTEAF; j_gene: TRBJ1-1; v_gene: TRBV6-4
CDR3aa: ASSPDRANYGYT; j_gene: TRBJ1-2; v_gene: TRBV6-2/TRBV6-3
CDR3aa: ATSRELSSGGYT; j_gene: TRBJ1-2; v_gene: TRBV15
CDR3aa: ASTRTGGLTEAF; j_gene: TRBJ1-1; v_gene: TRBV27
CDR3aa: ASSPGLREFTYEQY; j_gene: TRBJ2-7; v_gene: TRBV11-3
CDR3aa: ASSEAAKQGMNQPQH; j_gene: TRBJ1-5; v_gene: TRBV6-1
CDR3aa: ASSERGAAPGTQY; j_gene: TRBJ2-5; v_gene: TRBV25-1
CDR3aa: ASSLLTGSNTGELF; j_gene: TRBJ2-2; v_gene: TRBV11-1
CDR3aa: ASSFGDRLNIQY; j_gene: TRBJ2-4; v_gene: TRBV28
CDR3aa: ATSATRGYYNEQF; j_gene: TRBJ2-1; v_gene: TRBV24-1
CDR3aa: SARETEFNSPLH; j_gene: TRBJ1-6; v_gene: TRBV20-1
CDR3aa: ASSPRANSRTGNTIY; j_gene: TRBJ1-3; v_gene: TRBV6-1
CDR3aa: ASSPDRDRYGYT; j_gene: TRBJ1-2; v_gene: TRBV18
CDR3aa: ASRAGGPRFEQY; j_gene: TRBJ2-7; v_gene: TRBV6-4
CDR3aa: ATSDSGTGGGNQPQH; j_gene: TRBJ1-5; v_gene: TRBV24-1
CDR3aa: SALAGGQGALAKNIQY; j_gene: TRBJ2-4; v_gene: TRBV20-1
CDR3aa: SARGLGLLQVDEQF; j_gene: TRBJ2-1; v_gene: TRBV20-1
CDR3aa: ASSPGWGNTGELF; j_gene: TRBJ2-2; v_gene: TRBV27
CDR3aa: ASNERGANVLT; j_gene: TRBJ2-6; v_gene: TRBV19
CDR3aa: ATSEQGFGYT; j_gene: TRBJ1-2; v_gene: TRBV24-1
CDR3aa: ASTLILGTGVDSPLH; j_gene: TRBJ1-6; v_gene: TRBV19
CDR3aa: ASTRFGRSHTGELF; j_gene: TRBJ2-2; v_gene: TRBV27
CDR3aa: ASSYPRGYEQY; j_gene: TRBJ2-7; v_gene: TRBV6-2/TRBV6-3
CDR3aa: ASSPQGEGGYT; j_gene: TRBJ1-2; v_gene: TRBV12-3/TRBV12-4
CDR3aa: SAGPSGGAGDTQY; j_gene: TRBJ2-3; v_gene: TRBV20-1
CDR3aa: ASSPDLDNYGYT; j_gene: TRBJ1-2; v_gene: TRBV27
CDR3aa: SASDSASSYEQY; j_gene: TRBJ2-7; v_gene: TRBV20-1
CDR3aa: ASSKTSDTQY; j_gene: TRBJ2-3; v_gene: TRBV6-1
CDR3aa: ASTLSRVPGGYT; j_gene: TRBJ1-2; v_gene: TRBV7-2
CDR3aa: ASTDSSGANVLT; j_gene: TRBJ2-6; v_gene: TRBV2
CDR3aa: ASRHREEVYGYT; j_gene: TRBJ1-2; v_gene: TRBV6-1
CDR3aa: SAREGAAYGYT; j_gene: TRBJ1-2; v_gene: TRBV20-1
CDR3aa: SASLSSGAYNEQF; j_gene: TRBJ2-1; v_gene: TRBV20-1
CDR3aa: ASSAGQEYGYT; j_gene: TRBJ1-2; v_gene: TRBV10-1
CDR3aa: ATSAGGAFSNQPQH; j_gene: TRBJ1-5; v_gene: TRBV24-1
CDR3aa: AWSGEAGGPQH; j_gene: TRBJ1-5; v_gene: TRBV30
CDR3aa: SVLAGNPQETQY; j_gene: TRBJ2-5; v_gene: TRBV20-1
CDR3aa: SAKLIAGGFTDTQY; j_gene: TRBJ2-3; v_gene: TRBV20-1
CDR3aa: ASSLALAVSYEQY; j_gene: TRBJ2-7; v_gene: TRBV7-2
CDR3aa: ASSYSGGGFTDTQY; j_gene: TRBJ2-3; v_gene: TRBV6-5
CDR3aa: ASSFSSRGVETQY; j_gene: TRBJ2-5; v_gene: TRBV7-2
CDR3aa: SATGAGHEKLF; j_gene: TRBJ1-4; v_gene: TRBV29-1
CDR3aa: AWTGRGNTEAF; j_gene: TRBJ1-1; v_gene: TRBV30
CDR3aa: ASSQDFFQPQH; j_gene: TRBJ1-5; v_gene: TRBV4-3
CDR3aa: ASGTGSTDTQY; j_gene: TRBJ2-3; v_gene: TRBV5-1
CDR3aa: ASRLRGGNEQF; j_gene: TRBJ2-1; v_gene: TRBV12-3/TRBV12-4